This T cell receptor beta chain was recovered during a study of blood T cells in healthy people across ages. Note on this clonotype: One end of the junction is discordant with germline, which a read error may explain.

With a J-beta primer mix and a sample-barcoded 5' primer, a second PCR ran 7 to 11 cycles. TCRdb used MiXCR to reprocess the 5' RACE reads, holding one entry per CDR3 protein. The sample holds around 780,000 distinct CDR3 sequences; roughly three fifths are singletons and the top ten take roughly 24%. The germline V gene has CDR1 SQVTM and CDR2 ANQGSEA. This CDR3 is 15 amino acids long. The sequenced sample was blood. The chain has TRBV29-1 and TRBJ2-3, with 9 bases aligning to TRBD1. The receptor comes from a man aged 40-49 years in good health. CDR3 DNA: TGCAGCGTCGCACGGACAGGGGATAGCACAGATACGCAGTCTTTT. It encodes CSVARTGDSTDTQSF.